This TCR beta chain was sequenced during a study of blood T cell repertoires in COVID-19 (TCRdb year 2020). For context, the study as a whole: Samples covering the acute and convalescent phases of COVID-19 were provided by collaborators in the United States, Italy and Spain. The repertoires were released in a freely available public database meant as a resource for research on the immune response to SARS-CoV-2. The samples were drawn from two sources: the first 160 participants of the ongoing ImmuneRACE study, and about 1,300 subjects contributed by 6 global collaborators. The prospective study material was composed of cDNA or gDNA derived from T cells, B-cell-depleted T cells, or PBMCs. The sample metadata nearly always contained a de-identified subject ID, COVID-19 status, age in years and sex. Where available, HLA class I and class II types were obtained from metadata supplied by the sample provider rather than from assay-based typing. Subjects who had been exposed to COVID-19, were actively infected with it, or had recovered from it provided the deeply sampled blood TCRbeta repertoires that made up the dataset. The research as a whole found: The amount of clinical and demographic metadata varied by source and participant and was provided uncurated.

Including the terminal cysteine and phenylalanine, the CDR3 comprises 14 residues. The DNA shown is the 42-base CDR3, in frame from base 1. The germline V end is reduced by 4 bases and the J end by 8 bases; junction bases left unmatched: 10. As encoded in the germline V gene, CDR1 is SGHNT while CDR2 is YENEEA. Turning to this clone: Its antigen is still unknown. Base qualities were left out, and no much larger clone turns up one base away.

The collaborating institutions used their own protocols to collect whole blood in K2EDTA tubes. Collaborator samples were shipped for TCRbeta analysis as frozen whole blood, isolated PBMCs, or DNA extracted from either sample type. TCRbeta CDR3 regions were amplified from genomic DNA using the immunoSEQ Assay, a bias-controlled multiplex PCR. The study's processing was this. The number of nucleated cells in each sample was estimated by amplification of reference gene primers within the assay. To quantify the absolute abundance of each unique TCRbeta CDR3 rearrangement, sequence reads were collapsed and filtered. Productive Simpson clonality was computed per sample as the square root of Simpson's diversity index over productive rearrangements. This is the immuneACCESS table as TCRdb keeps it, with only in-frame sequences that have V and J called. A part of the clones is gone; compared with another copy, unresolved V genes explain less than half, and the rest is unexplained. V and J calls and clone size come straight from that table; D and trimming were deduced from the DNA. The sample table shows some 200,000 clones, and 80% to 90% are seen once. The ten largest clones represent about 6% of the sample.

The rearrangement combines TRBV11-3 with TRBJ1-2, with 7 junctional bases fitting TRBD1. The TCR was taken from an elderly man with acute or convalescent COVID-19. Sequencing used peripheral blood. This receptor has the CDR3 CASSYGDRVEGYTF. The sequence in DNA is TGTGCCAGCAGCTATGGAGACAGGGTGGAGGGCTACACCTTC.